A single sample gave rise to the 11 T cell receptor beta chains below, sequenced in a study of cytomegalovirus exposure and HLA in healthy donors. The primer mix had 60 Vbeta and 13 Jbeta primers. Produced via immunoSEQ multiplex PCR; TCRdb's table is partial and in-frame only. Of about 110,000 clones in the sample, under 80% were seen once. The sequencing input was PBMCs. These receptors came from a man aged 60-69 years in good health and CMV-seronegative.

This clone was observed once. The chain uses TRBV5-6 and TRBJ1-5; possible D gene TRBD1, 5 bases. V was cut by 4 bases and J by 3 bases, with 17 bases left in between. This CDR3 has 16 amino acids. CDR1 is SGHDT and CDR2 is YYEEEE in the germline V gene. The CDR3 loop reads CASSPQGGRHNQPQHF. The CDR3 bases are TGTGCCAGCAGCCCCCAGGGCGGACGGCACAATCAGCCCCAGCATTTT.

This clone was picked up one time. This chain joins TRBV4-3 and TRBJ2-5, with 7 nucleotides matching TRBD1. This CDR3 comprises 15 residues. Germline values: CDR1 LGHNA, CDR2 YSLEER. V trimming: 4 bases; J trimming: 3 bases; junction bases outside the gene matches: 8. The CDR3 sequence is CASSPRQGLKETQYF. In DNA form, the CDR3 reads TGCGCCAGCAGCCCCCGACAGGGATTAAAAGAGACCCAGTACTTC.

This clone has only one observation. The gene calls are TRBV28 and TRBJ1-2, with 8 bases lining up with TRBD1. J gave up 4 bases and V 2 bases, and 6 bases lay outside the gene matches. CDR3 length: 15 amino acids. Germline CDR1 MDHEN, CDR2 SYDVKM. This CDR3 is CASSLLTGEAYGYTF. CDR3 DNA: TGTGCCAGCAGTTTACTGACAGGGGAGGCCTATGGCTACACCTTC.

The rearrangement joins TRBV2 to TRBJ1-6, with 9 positions matching TRBD1. The length of the CDR3 is 15 residues. Germline V gives CDR1 SNHLY, CDR2 FYNNEI. The trim removed 10 bases at V and 5 bases at J, leaving 9 bases unmatched. In nucleotides, the CDR3 is TGTGCCAACTCGGAACAGGGGGCAGATAATTCACCCCTCCACTTT. Protein: CANSEQGADNSPLHF.

The gene calls are TRBV5-4 and TRBJ2-5; 7 bases are a match to TRBD2. The CDR3 contains 14 residues. Germline V gene sequence: CDR1 SGHNT, CDR2 YYREEE (reference sequence). V was pared by 2 bases and J by 1 base, with 2 bases of the junction left unmatched. CDR3 sequence (DNA): TGTGCCAGCAGCTTTTCTAGCGGCCAAGAGACCCAGTACTTC. Its protein is CASSFSSGQETQYF.

This clone appeared once. The chain recombines TRBV7-2 with TRBJ2-4; D not resolved. Germline V gives CDR1 SGHTA, CDR2 FQGNSA. V was shortened by 2 bases and J by 0 bases, with 5 bases between the two germline ends. This CDR3 contains 14 residues. DNA of the CDR3: TGTGCCAGCAGCTTATCCCTAGCCAAAAACATTCAGTACTTC. Translating it yields CASSLSLAKNIQYF.

The chain employs TRBV5-1 and TRBJ2-3; possible D gene TRBD2, 6 bases. This CDR3 comprises 14 residues. From germline, CDR1 is SGHRS and CDR2 YFSETQ. V gave up 4 bases and J gave up 3 bases, with 12 bases separating them. The CDR3 region has the DNA TGCGCCAGCAGCGACGGGACTGGAACAGATACGCAGTATTTT. This translates into CASSDGTGTDTQYF.

The chain couples TRBV6-1 to TRBJ2-5; D not resolved. The end of the DNA fits TRBJ2-7 better, so the J call may be wrong. The CDR3 runs 11 residues. Germline lookup yields CDR1 MNHNS and CDR2 SASEGT. In DNA, the CDR3 is TGTGCCAGCAGCCGCGTCTACGAGCAGTACTTC. This sequence encodes CASSRVYEQYF.

The genes are TRBV5-6 and TRBJ2-1, with D possibly matching TRBD1 (8 bases). V lost 3 bases and J lost 5, with 15 bases in between. This CDR3 has 15 residues. Germline assignment: CDR1 SGHDT and CDR2 YYEEEE. CDR3 protein: CASSWIQGGDNEQFF. Written as DNA, the CDR3 is TGTGCCAGCAGCTGGATACAGGGGGGGGACAATGAGCAGTTCTTC. The variable domain in full, with the rest retrieved from reference TRBV5-6 and TRBJ2-1, is DAGVTQSPTHLIKTRGQQVTLRCSPKSGHDTVSWYQQALGQGPQFIFQYYEEEERQRGNFPDRFSGHQFPNYSSELNVNALLLGDSALYLCASSWIQGGDNEQFFGPGTRLTVL.

The chain employs TRBV7-6 and TRBJ2-2; 11 positions agree with TRBD2. The CDR3 is made up of 19 amino acids. Germline V CDR1 and CDR2: SGHVS, FNYEAQ. With 2 bases clipped from V and 5 bases from J, the junction kept 13 bases outside the gene matches. DNA of the CDR3: TGTGCCAGCAGCTTAAGACTAGCGGGGACCCTTGAGTCAACCGGGGAGCTGTTTTTT. It specifies CASSLRLAGTLESTGELFF.

In this sample, this clone turned up once. V gene TRBV5-1 combines with J gene TRBJ2-5, with D tentatively TRBD1 (6 bases). Trimming left V 0 bases short and J 1 base short, with 10 bases between. The CDR3 totals 15 residues. Per germline, CDR1 SGHRS and CDR2 YFSETQ. The CDR3 loop is CASSLAPDSQETQYF. The CDR3 region has the DNA TGCGCCAGCAGCTTGGCCCCGGACAGCCAAGAGACCCAGTACTTC. Drawing the rest from reference TRBV5-1 and TRBJ2-5, the complete variable domain is KAGVTQTPRYLIKTRGQQVTLSCSPISGHRSVSWYQQTPGQGLQFLFEYFSETQRNKGNFPGRFSGRQFSNSRSEMNVSTLELGDSALYLCASSLAPDSQETQYFGPGTRLLVL.